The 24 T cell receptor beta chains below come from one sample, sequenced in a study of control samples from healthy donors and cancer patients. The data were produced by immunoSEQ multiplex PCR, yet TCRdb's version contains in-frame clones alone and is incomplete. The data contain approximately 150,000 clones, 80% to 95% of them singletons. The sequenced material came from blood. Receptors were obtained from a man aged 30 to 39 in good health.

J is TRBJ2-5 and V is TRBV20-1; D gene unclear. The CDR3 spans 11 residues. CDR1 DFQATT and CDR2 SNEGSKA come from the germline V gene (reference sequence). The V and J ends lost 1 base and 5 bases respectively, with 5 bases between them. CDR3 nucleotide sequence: TGCAGTGCTAGAGTGGGTGAGACCCAGTACTTC. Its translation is CSARVGETQYF.

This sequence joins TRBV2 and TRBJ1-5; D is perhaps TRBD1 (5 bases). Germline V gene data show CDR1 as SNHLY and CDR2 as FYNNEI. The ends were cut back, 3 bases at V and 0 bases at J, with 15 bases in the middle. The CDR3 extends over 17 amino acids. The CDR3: CASSDPPGSHSNQPQHF. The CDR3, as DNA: TGTGCCAGCAGTGACCCCCCAGGGAGCCATAGCAATCAGCCCCAGCATTTT.

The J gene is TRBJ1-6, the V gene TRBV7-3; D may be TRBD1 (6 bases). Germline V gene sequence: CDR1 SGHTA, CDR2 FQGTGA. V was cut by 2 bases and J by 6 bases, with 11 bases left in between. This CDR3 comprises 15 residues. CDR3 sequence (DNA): TGTGCCAGCAGCTTAGGTACAGGGATTAATTCACCCCTCCACTTT. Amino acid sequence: CASSLGTGINSPLHF.

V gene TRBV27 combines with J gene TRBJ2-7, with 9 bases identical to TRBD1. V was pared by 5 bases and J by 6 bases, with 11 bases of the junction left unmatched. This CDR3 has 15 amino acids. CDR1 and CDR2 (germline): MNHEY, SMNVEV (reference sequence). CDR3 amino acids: CASSPFRDRASEQYF. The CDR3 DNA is TGTGCCAGCAGTCCCTTCCGGGACAGGGCGTCCGAGCAGTACTTC.

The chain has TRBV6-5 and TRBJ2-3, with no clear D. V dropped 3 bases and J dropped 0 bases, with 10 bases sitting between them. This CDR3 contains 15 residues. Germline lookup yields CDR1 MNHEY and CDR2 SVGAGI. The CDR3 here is CASSYLVGSTDTQYF. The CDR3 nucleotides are TGTGCCAGCAGTTATTTAGTAGGAAGCACAGATACGCAGTATTTT.

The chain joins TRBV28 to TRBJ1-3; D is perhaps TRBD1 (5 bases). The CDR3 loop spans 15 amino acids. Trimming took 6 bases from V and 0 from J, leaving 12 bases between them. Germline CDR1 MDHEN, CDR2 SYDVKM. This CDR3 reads CASRRRELSGNTIYF. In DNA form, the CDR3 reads TGTGCCAGCAGGCGCAGGGAACTCTCTGGAAACACCATATATTTT. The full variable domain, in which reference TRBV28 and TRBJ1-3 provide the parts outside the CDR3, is DVKVTQSSRYLVKRTGEKVFLECVQDMDHENMFWYRQDPGLGLRLIYFSYDVKMKEKGDIPEGYSVSREKKERFSLILESASTNQTSMYLCASRRRELSGNTIYFGEGSWLTVV.

The CDR3 nucleotides read TGTGCCAGCAGTTTATTAGGGTCTCGCTATGGCTACACCTTC. Its translation is CASSLLGSRYGYTF. V is TRBV27 and J is TRBJ1-2; D uncertain. Germline CDR1 and CDR2: MNHEY and SMNVEV (reference sequence). The V end was cut by 1 base, the J end by 4 bases, with 10 bases between. The CDR3 covers 14 residues.

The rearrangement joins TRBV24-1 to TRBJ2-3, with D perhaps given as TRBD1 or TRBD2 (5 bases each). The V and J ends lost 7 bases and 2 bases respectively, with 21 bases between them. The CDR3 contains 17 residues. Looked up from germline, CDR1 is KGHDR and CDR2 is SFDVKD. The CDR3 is CATSAAGTTTPTDTQYF. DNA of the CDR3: TGTGCCACCAGCGCTGCCGGGACCACTACCCCCACAGATACGCAGTATTTT.

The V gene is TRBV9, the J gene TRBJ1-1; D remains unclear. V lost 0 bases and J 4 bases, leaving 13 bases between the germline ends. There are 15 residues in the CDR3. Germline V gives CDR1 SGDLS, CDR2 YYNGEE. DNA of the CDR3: TGTGCCAGCAGCGTAGATGGTGGGGTATTCACTGAAGCTTTCTTT. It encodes CASSVDGGVFTEAFF.

CDR3 sequence reads: CASSPAGPGQFF. The CDR3 DNA follows: TGTGCCAGTAGTCCCGCAGGGCCCGGGCAGTTCTTC. The chain carries TRBV19 and TRBJ2-1, with D perhaps TRBD1 (5 bases). CDR1 and CDR2 (germline): LNHDA, SQIVND (reference sequence). Trimming pared 5 bases from V and 12 bases from J, leaving 14 bases between. The length of the CDR3 is 12 residues.

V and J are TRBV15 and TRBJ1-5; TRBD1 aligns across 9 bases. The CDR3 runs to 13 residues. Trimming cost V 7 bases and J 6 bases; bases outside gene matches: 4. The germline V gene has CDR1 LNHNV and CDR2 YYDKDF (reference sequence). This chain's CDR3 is CATKGQGGQPQHF. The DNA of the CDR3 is TGTGCCACCAAGGGACAGGGAGGTCAGCCCCAGCATTTT.

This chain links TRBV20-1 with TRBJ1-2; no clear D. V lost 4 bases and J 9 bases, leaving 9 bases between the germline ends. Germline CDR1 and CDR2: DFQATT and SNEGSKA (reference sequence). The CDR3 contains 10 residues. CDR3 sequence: CSAKFNSYTF. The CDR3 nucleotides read TGCAGTGCTAAGTTTAACAGCTACACCTTC.

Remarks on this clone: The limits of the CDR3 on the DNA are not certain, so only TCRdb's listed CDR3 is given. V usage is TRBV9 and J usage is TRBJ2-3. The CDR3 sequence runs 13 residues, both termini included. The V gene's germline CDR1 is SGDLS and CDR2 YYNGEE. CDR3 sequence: CASSVATGAPTYF.

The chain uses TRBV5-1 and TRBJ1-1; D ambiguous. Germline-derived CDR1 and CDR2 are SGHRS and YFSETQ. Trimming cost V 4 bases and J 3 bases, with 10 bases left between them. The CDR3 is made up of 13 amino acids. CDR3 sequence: CASSQDVDTEAFF. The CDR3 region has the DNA TGCGCCAGCAGCCAGGACGTGGACACTGAAGCTTTCTTT.

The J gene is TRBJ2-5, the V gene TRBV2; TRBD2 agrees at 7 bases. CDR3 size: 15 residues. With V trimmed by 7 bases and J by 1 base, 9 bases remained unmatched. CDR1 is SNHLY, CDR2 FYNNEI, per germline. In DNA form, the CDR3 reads TGTGCCAGCACCGCTTCCGGGACTACCCAAGAGACCCAGTACTTC. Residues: CASTASGTTQETQYF.

CDR3 sequence: CASRQGNLEQYF. DNA of the CDR3: TGTGCCAGCCGTCAGGGGAACCTCGAGCAGTACTTC. The chain joins TRBV6-5 to TRBJ2-7; tentatively, D is TRBD1 (6 bases). This CDR3 spans 12 amino acids. The germline V gene encodes CDR1 MNHEY and CDR2 SVGAGI. The V and J ends lost 8 bases and 6 bases respectively, with 14 bases between them.

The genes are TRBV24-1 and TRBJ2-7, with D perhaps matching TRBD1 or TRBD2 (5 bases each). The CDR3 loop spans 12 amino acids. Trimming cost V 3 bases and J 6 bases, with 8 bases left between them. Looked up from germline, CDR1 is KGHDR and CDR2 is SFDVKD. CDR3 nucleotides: TGTGCCACCAGTGATCCCGGGGCCGAGCAGTACTTC. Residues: CATSDPGAEQYF.

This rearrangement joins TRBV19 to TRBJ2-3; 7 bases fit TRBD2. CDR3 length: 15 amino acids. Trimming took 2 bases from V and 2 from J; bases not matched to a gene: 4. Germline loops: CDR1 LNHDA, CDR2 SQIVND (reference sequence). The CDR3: CASSIRGLPTDTQYF. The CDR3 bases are TGTGCCAGTAGTATAAGGGGACTACCCACAGATACGCAGTATTTT.

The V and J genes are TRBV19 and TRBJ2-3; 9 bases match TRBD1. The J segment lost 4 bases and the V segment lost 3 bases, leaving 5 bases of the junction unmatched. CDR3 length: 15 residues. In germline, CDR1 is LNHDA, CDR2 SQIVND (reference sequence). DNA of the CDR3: TGTGCCAGTAGTATTACGGGACAGGGAGCAGATACGCAGTATTTT. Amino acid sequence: CASSITGQGADTQYF.

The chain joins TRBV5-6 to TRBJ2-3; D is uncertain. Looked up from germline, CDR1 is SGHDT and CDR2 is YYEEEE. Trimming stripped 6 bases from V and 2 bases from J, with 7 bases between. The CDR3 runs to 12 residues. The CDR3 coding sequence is TGTGCCAGCAACGTAGACACAGATACGCAGTATTTT. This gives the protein CASNVDTDTQYF.

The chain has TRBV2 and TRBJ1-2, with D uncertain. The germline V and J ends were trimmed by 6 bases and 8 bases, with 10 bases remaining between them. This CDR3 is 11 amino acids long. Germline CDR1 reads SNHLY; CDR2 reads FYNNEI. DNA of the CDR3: TGTGCCAGCAGAGCGGGGTACGGCTACACCTTC. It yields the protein CASRAGYGYTF.

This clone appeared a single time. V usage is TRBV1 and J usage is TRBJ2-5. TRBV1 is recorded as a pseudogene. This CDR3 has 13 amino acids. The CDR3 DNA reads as TGCACCAGCAGCCAGGGGGAGCAAGAGACCCAGTACTTC. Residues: CTSSQGEQETQYF.

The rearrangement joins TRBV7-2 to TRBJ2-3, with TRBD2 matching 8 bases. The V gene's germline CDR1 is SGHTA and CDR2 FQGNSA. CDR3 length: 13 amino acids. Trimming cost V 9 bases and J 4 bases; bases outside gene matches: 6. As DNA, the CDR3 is TGTGCCAGTGACGGCGGGGGGCCAGATACGCAGTATTTT. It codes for CASDGGGPDTQYF.

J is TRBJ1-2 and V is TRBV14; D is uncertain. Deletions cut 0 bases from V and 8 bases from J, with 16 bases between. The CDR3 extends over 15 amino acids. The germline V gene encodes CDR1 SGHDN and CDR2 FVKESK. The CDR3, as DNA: TGTGCCAGCAGCCAAGATGAGCAAATCTCGAGAGGCTACACCTTC. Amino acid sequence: CASSQDEQISRGYTF.